The 20 T cell receptor beta chains below were found in one sample sequenced in a study of Ad26.COV2.S vaccination and SARS-CoV-2 variants. Assay: immunoSEQ multiplex PCR; the TCRdb copy retains only in-frame clones and omits some. This sample has 100,000 or so clones; roughly 75% occur once, and the top ten carry 15% to 20%. The sample was peripheral blood, taken after recovery from COVID-19. The source is a human donor who had recovered from COVID-19.

J is TRBJ2-2 and V is TRBV19; possibly TRBD1 for D (6 bases). The ends were cut back, 6 bases at V and 7 bases at J, with 21 bases in the middle. CDR1 is LNHDA and CDR2 is SQIVND in the germline V gene (reference sequence). The length of the CDR3 is 16 residues. The CDR3 region is CASRVRGSLVGGELFF. For the CDR3, the DNA is TGTGCCAGTAGAGTTAGGGGGTCCCTCGTCGGCGGGGAGCTGTTTTTT.

The gene calls are TRBV15 and TRBJ2-7; either TRBD1 or TRBD2 may fit D (5 bases each). Trimming removed 2 bases from V and 2 bases from J, with 10 bases in between. The germline gives CDR1 LNHNV, CDR2 YYDKDF (reference sequence). This CDR3 is 14 amino acids long. The CDR3 DNA reads TGTGCCACCAGCAGACCCGGGACCACCTACGAGCAGTACTTC. Protein product: CATSRPGTTYEQYF.

This clone was counted only a few times. J is TRBJ2-3 and V is TRBV5-6; possible D gene TRBD1, 6 bases. CDR3 length: 13 residues. V was cut by 2 bases and J by 4 bases, with 8 bases left in between. Germline-derived CDR1 and CDR2 are SGHDT and YYEEEE. The CDR3 is CASSFQGPDTQYF. Here the CDR3 DNA reads TGTGCCAGCAGCTTCCAGGGGCCAGATACGCAGTATTTT.

The chain couples TRBV28 to TRBJ2-7, with 9 bases identical to TRBD1. This CDR3 is 12 amino acids long. V shed 10 bases and J 5 bases; nucleotides not matched to a gene: 6. Germline assignment: CDR1 MDHEN and CDR2 SYDVKM. The CDR3 protein is CATYRGLNEQYF. The CDR3 DNA is TGTGCCACTTACAGGGGGCTGAACGAGCAGTACTTC.

The count of this clone is one. The chain combines TRBV3-1 (or the pseudogene TRBV3-2) with TRBJ2-7; unclear D gene. V dropped 3 bases and J dropped 5 bases, with 17 bases sitting between them. Germline V gene sequence: CDR1 LGHDT, CDR2 YNNKEL (reference sequence). The CDR3 is 15 residues long. The CDR3 protein is CASSHRQNLPHEQYF. The CDR3 DNA reads TGTGCCAGCAGCCATCGGCAGAACTTACCCCACGAGCAGTACTTC.

This clone is termed medium-sized (0.01 to 0.1%). J is TRBJ1-1 and V is TRBV11-2; D is unclear. CDR3 length: 13 residues. Between the trimmed V and J ends, which lost 0 bases and 6 bases, there was a span of 8 bases. Germline CDR1 is SGHAT and CDR2 is FQNNGV. The CDR3 nucleotides read TGTGCCAGCAGCTTAGATCTGACCCCTGAAGCTTTCTTT. This gives the protein CASSLDLTPEAFF.

This clone occurred a few times. The chain uses TRBV7-3 and TRBJ2-5; maybe TRBD2 (7 bases). V was cut by 1 base and J by 5 bases, with 11 bases left in between. This CDR3 is 14 amino acids long. CDR1 is SGHTA, CDR2 FQGTGA, per germline. CDR3 amino acids: CASSLSGGAETQYF. CDR3 DNA: TGTGCCAGCAGCTTAAGTGGGGGGGCTGAGACCCAGTACTTC.

The CDR3 loop reads CAWRGASMNTEAFF. CDR3 in DNA: TGTGCCTGGAGAGGAGCCTCTATGAACACTGAAGCTTTCTTT. The chain joins TRBV30 to TRBJ1-1; D call uncertain. Germline V gene sequence: CDR1 GTSNPN, CDR2 SVGIG (reference sequence). This CDR3 has 14 residues. The ends were cut back, 3 bases at V and 0 bases at J, with 11 bases in the middle.

The genes are TRBV6-1 and TRBJ2-5, with 10 bases identical to TRBD2. Germline lookup yields CDR1 MNHNS and CDR2 SASEGT. The CDR3 loop spans 15 amino acids. Unmatched junction bases numbered 6, after V lost 3 bases and J lost 5 bases. In DNA, the CDR3 is TGTGCCAGCAGTGAGGCAGCGGGGGGGTTTGAGACCCAGTACTTC. Protein product: CASSEAAGGFETQYF.

The gene calls are TRBV5-5 and TRBJ1-5, with D possibly matching TRBD1 (5 bases). The germline CDR1 and CDR2 sequences are SGHKS and YYEKEE (reference sequence). V dropped 4 bases and J dropped 3 bases, with 11 bases sitting between them. The CDR3 spans 14 residues. For the CDR3, the DNA is TGTGCCAGCAGCCCAACCGGGGCCAATCAGCCCCAGCATTTT. It encodes CASSPTGANQPQHF. The entire variable domain, with the rest obtained from reference TRBV5-5 and TRBJ1-5, is as follows: DAGVTQSPTHLIKTRGQQVTLRCSPISGHKSVSWYQQVLGQGPQFIFQYYEKEERGRGNFPDRFSARQFPNYSSELNVNALLLGDSALYLCASSPTGANQPQHFGDGTRLSIL.

CDR3 coding DNA: TGTGCCAGCAGTGAAATGGACAGGGGGGAAGAGACCCAGTACTTC. This sequence encodes CASSEMDRGEETQYF. V is TRBV6-1 and J is TRBJ2-5; the match to TRBD1 covers 10 bases. Germline CDR1 MNHNS, CDR2 SASEGT. The CDR3 totals 15 residues. The V gene end was trimmed by 2 bases and the J gene end by 3 bases; junction bases not matched to a gene: 3.

This chain joins TRBV12-5 and TRBJ2-1, with a tentative D call TRBD1 (5 bases). Germline values: CDR1 LGHNT, CDR2 FRNRAP. This CDR3 has 13 amino acids. Trimming took 1 base from V and 6 from J, leaving 7 bases between them. The CDR3 protein is CASGLETANEQFF. DNA of the CDR3: TGTGCTAGTGGTTTGGAGACAGCCAATGAGCAGTTCTTC.

This sequence joins TRBV24-1 and TRBJ2-2, with 8 bases lining up with TRBD2. Germline values: CDR1 KGHDR, CDR2 SFDVKD. The length of the CDR3 is 13 residues. V shed 9 bases and J 8 bases; nucleotides not matched to a gene: 7. The CDR3 nucleotides read TGTGCCACCGACGGGGGGGATACGGGGGAGCTGTTTTTT. Encoded protein: CATDGGDTGELFF.

V is TRBV5-4 and J is TRBJ2-1, with D tentatively TRBD2 (6 bases). CDR3 size: 14 residues. V lost 1 base, J lost 7 bases, and 12 bases lay in between. Germline assignment: CDR1 SGHNT and CDR2 YYREEE (reference sequence). CDR3 loop: CASSLRGGRNEQFF. The CDR3 DNA is TGTGCCAGCAGCTTGAGGGGTGGGAGGAATGAGCAGTTCTTC. The variable domain in full, completed from reference TRBV5-4 and TRBJ2-1, reads ETGVTQSPTHLIKTRGQQVTLRCSSQSGHNTVSWYQQALGQGPQFIFQYYREEENGRGNFPPRFSGLQFPNYSSELNVNALELDDSALYLCASSLRGGRNEQFFGPGTRLTVL.

The V call is TRBV7-6, the J call TRBJ2-3; D not resolved. Germline CDR1 SGHVS, CDR2 FNYEAQ. Trimming removed 4 bases at V and 0 bases at J, with 14 bases between. This CDR3 spans 16 amino acids. CDR3 coding DNA: TGTGCCAGCAGCTCAAAAATGCAAGCTAGCACAGATACGCAGTATTTT. Amino acid sequence: CASSSKMQASTDTQYF.

The chain links TRBV30 to TRBJ2-7; the D gene could be TRBD1 or TRBD2 (5 bases each). This CDR3 is built from 14 residues. Germline V gene sequence: CDR1 GTSNPN, CDR2 SVGIG (reference sequence). V was trimmed by 0 bases and J by 3 bases, leaving 12 bases between them. The DNA of the CDR3 is TGTGCCTGGAGTGTCGGGGCATCGCACTACGAGCAGTACTTC. Protein: CAWSVGASHYEQYF.

The chain is built from TRBV30 and TRBJ1-3; D is unclear. Germline V gene lookup returns CDR1 GTSNPN and CDR2 SVGIG (reference sequence). This CDR3 is 15 amino acids long. The V end was cut by 5 bases, the J end by 0 bases, with 14 bases between. For the CDR3, the DNA is TGTGCCTGGGCCTCAACAGATCGCTCTGGAAACACCATATATTTT. Translated: CAWASTDRSGNTIYF.

The V call is TRBV27, the J call TRBJ1-5; D not certain. V lost 8 bases to trimming and J lost 6 bases, with 17 bases between them. The CDR3 has 14 residues. CDR1 and CDR2 (germline): MNHEY, SMNVEV (reference sequence). The CDR3 DNA reads TGTGCCAGCGAATTGGGCGCAGGAAGTCAGCCCCAGCATTTT. Translating gives CASELGAGSQPQHF.

This clone has just one count. This rearrangement joins TRBV12-3 or TRBV12-4 to TRBJ2-7; no clear D. The CDR3 extends over 12 amino acids. V lost 2 bases, J lost 5 bases, and 7 bases lay in between. The CDR3 DNA reads TGTGCCAGCAGTTTACTCGATGACGAGCAGTACTTC. Amino acid sequence: CASSLLDDEQYF.

The V and J genes are TRBV6-1 and TRBJ2-7; unclear D gene. This CDR3 is built from 11 residues. Germline CDR1 MNHNS, CDR2 SASEGT. Trimming stripped 0 bases from V and 5 bases from J, with 2 bases between. This CDR3 is CASSEADEQYF. The CDR3 coding sequence is TGTGCCAGCAGTGAAGCAGACGAGCAGTACTTC.